The following is a T cell receptor beta chain sequence with its context. The method was immunoSEQ multiplex PCR; TCRdb's version includes in-frame clones alone and lacks a portion of them. The sample yields roughly 2.6 million clones, approximately 90% seen once. This sample is part of a study of shared clonotypes between healthy human individuals. At the level of the study: Aged 18 to 49, the donors were a couple of women and a few men. Each donor contributed plates that comprised three CD4 naive, three CD4 memory, two CD8 naive and one CD8 memory.

The specimen was naive CD4+ T cells sorted from blood. Subset indicated: CD45RA+ positively selected. This sequence originates from a man between 18 and 35 years old in good health.

CDR3 loop: CASSSPASGSYEQYF. CDR3 DNA: TGTGCCAGCAGTTCCCCCGCTAGCGGGAGCTACGAGCAGTACTTC. The rearrangement joins TRBV6-6 to TRBJ2-7, with 10 bases matching TRBD2. The CDR3 runs to 15 residues. The germline gives CDR1 MNHNY, CDR2 SVGAGI (reference sequence). The V and J ends lost 4 bases and 3 bases, in that order; junction bases with no gene match: 6.